This entry concerns a single TCR beta chain. The study ran its PCR with 60 Vbeta and 13 Jbeta primers. Only in-frame clones appear in the TCRdb table, and some are missing; sequencing was by immunoSEQ multiplex PCR. The sample contains approximately 240,000 clones, 70% to 85% of which appear only once. This sample stems from a study of cytomegalovirus exposure and HLA in healthy donors. The CDR3 has 13 amino acids. Germline V gene sequence: CDR1 SQVTM, CDR2 ANQGSEA. Trimming took off 5 bases at V and 3 bases at J, with 12 bases between the two ends. Sequenced sample: PBMCs. The chain employs TRBV29-1 and TRBJ2-3; D gene unclear. The receptor's source is a middle-aged woman in good health and CMV-seronegative. Written as DNA, the CDR3 is TGCAGCGTTCCACAGCTCTTTACAGATACGCAGTATTTT. Protein: CSVPQLFTDTQYF.